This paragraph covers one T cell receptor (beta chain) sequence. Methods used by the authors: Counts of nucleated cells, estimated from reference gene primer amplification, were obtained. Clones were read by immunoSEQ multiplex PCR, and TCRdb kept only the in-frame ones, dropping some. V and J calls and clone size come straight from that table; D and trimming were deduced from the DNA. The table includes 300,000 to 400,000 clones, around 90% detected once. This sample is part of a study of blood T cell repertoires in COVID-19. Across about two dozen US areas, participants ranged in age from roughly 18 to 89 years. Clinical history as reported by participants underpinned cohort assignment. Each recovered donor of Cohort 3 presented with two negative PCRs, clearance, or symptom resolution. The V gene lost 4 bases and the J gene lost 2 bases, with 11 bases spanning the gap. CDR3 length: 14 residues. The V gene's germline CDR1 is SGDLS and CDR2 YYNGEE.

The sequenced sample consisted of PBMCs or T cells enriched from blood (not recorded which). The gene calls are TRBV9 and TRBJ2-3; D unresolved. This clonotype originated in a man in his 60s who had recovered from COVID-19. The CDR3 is CASSPGGATDTQYF. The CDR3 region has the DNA TGTGCCAGCAGCCCCGGCGGCGCCACAGATACGCAGTATTTT.